The 15 T cell receptor beta chains listed next were all sequenced from one sample in a study of shared clonotypes between healthy human individuals. The assay was immunoSEQ multiplex PCR, and TCRdb's table has in-frame clones only and misses some. The data hold more than 2 million clones, with 90% to 97% observed a single time. Sequencing was done on a sample of naive CD4+ T cells sorted from blood. Specified subset: CD45RA+ positively selected. All receptors come from a man younger than 35 in good health.

The V call is TRBV6-4, the J call TRBJ1-2; 8 positions agree with TRBD1. Germline trimming cut 2 bases from V and 2 bases from J; bases unmatched to any gene: 10. The CDR3 consists of 17 residues. Germline V CDR1 and CDR2: MRHNA, SNTAGT. This chain's CDR3 is CASSDRTGQEGNYGYTF. CDR3 DNA: TGTGCCAGCAGTGACAGAACGGGACAGGAAGGGAACTATGGCTACACCTTC.

The chain has TRBV25-1 and TRBJ1-2, with D hard to call. The CDR3 length is 15 residues. V gave up 0 bases and J gave up 4 bases, with 12 bases separating them. Germline V gene sequence: CDR1 MGHDK, CDR2 SYGVNS. The CDR3 region is CASSEYGSPPYGYTF. The CDR3 DNA follows: TGTGCCAGCAGTGAATACGGCAGCCCGCCCTATGGCTACACCTTC.

The chain recombines TRBV5-1 with TRBJ2-5, with TRBD2 as a possible D gene (5 bases). The CDR3 sequence is 15 residues long. The germline V gene has CDR1 SGHRS and CDR2 YFSETQ. Trimming stripped 4 bases from V and 3 bases from J, with 16 bases between. The DNA for the CDR3 is TGCGCCAGCAGCCCCGGACTCACCAAGGAAGAGACCCAGTACTTC. Translated: CASSPGLTKEETQYF.

The rearrangement uses TRBV9 and TRBJ1-4; D possibly corresponds to TRBD1 (6 bases). Germline CDR1 reads SGDLS; CDR2 reads YYNGEE. V shed 4 bases and J shed 5 bases, with 12 bases lying between them. The CDR3 extends over 14 amino acids. CDR3 sequence (DNA): TGTGCCAGCAGCACCGACACAGGGAATGAAAAACTGTTTTTT. Protein product: CASSTDTGNEKLFF.

The chain combines TRBV5-1 with TRBJ2-2, with D hard to call. CDR1 and CDR2 from the germline V gene are SGHRS and YFSETQ. Trimming took off 4 bases at V and 0 bases at J, with 13 bases between the two ends. The CDR3 contains 16 residues. DNA of the CDR3: TGCGCCAGCAGCCCCTGGGCGGAGTCGAACACCGGGGAGCTGTTTTTT. Amino acids: CASSPWAESNTGELFF.

This clone occurred once. The chain couples TRBV19 to TRBJ1-4, with D hard to call. The CDR3 sequence is 12 residues long. Germline CDR1 is LNHDA and CDR2 is SQIVND (reference sequence). V was clipped by 3 bases and J by 8 bases, with 7 bases between them. In DNA form, the CDR3 reads TGTGCCAGTAGTATGGGGAAAGAAAAACTGTTTTTT. Amino acids: CASSMGKEKLFF. The variable domain in full, completed from reference TRBV19 and TRBJ1-4, reads DGGITQSPKYLFRKEGQNVTLSCEQNLNHDAMYWYRQDPGQGLRLIYYSQIVNDFQKGDIAEGYSVSREKKESFPLTVTSAQKNPTAFYLCASSMGKEKLFFGSGTQLSVL.

The chain uses TRBV5-6 and TRBJ1-5; D remains ambiguous. Trimming stripped 0 bases from V and 6 bases from J, with 13 bases between. CDR1 and CDR2 (germline): SGHDT, YYEEEE. The CDR3 has 15 residues. This chain's CDR3 is CASSLGPEGSQPQHF. The CDR3 DNA reads as TGTGCCAGCAGCTTGGGCCCGGAGGGCAGTCAGCCCCAGCATTTT.

Concerning this clone itself: The same CDR3 also results from other DNA sequences found in this sample. This rearrangement joins TRBV28 to TRBJ2-7, with 9 positions matching TRBD1. This CDR3 contains 15 residues. Germline V gene data show CDR1 as MDHEN and CDR2 as SYDVKM. V trimming: 4 bases; J trimming: 3 bases; junction bases outside the gene matches: 7. CDR3 in DNA: TGTGCCAGCAGTTCTCCGGGACAGGGAAGCTACGAGCAGTACTTC. Translating it yields CASSSPGQGSYEQYF.

The rearrangement links TRBV5-6 to TRBJ2-5, with D possibly matching TRBD2 (5 bases). Germline V CDR1 and CDR2: SGHDT, YYEEEE. The length of the CDR3 is 12 residues. Trimming pared 3 bases from V and 5 bases from J, leaving 8 bases between. The CDR3, as DNA: TGTGCCAGCAGCTCTGGGGAGGAGACCCAGTACTTC. Amino acid sequence: CASSSGEETQYF.

To note about this clone: At the DNA level, this CDR3 is encoded by other sequences in the same sample as well. The gene calls are TRBV6-5 and TRBJ2-7; D perhaps matches TRBD1 (5 bases). CDR1 and CDR2 from the germline V gene are MNHEY and SVGAGI. Trimming removed 2 bases at V and 0 bases at J, with 8 bases between. This CDR3 is 14 amino acids long. Here the CDR3 reads CASSYGQGSYEQYF. Here the CDR3 DNA reads TGTGCCAGCAGTTACGGGCAGGGCTCCTACGAGCAGTACTTC.

Only one count was recorded for this clone. The chain employs TRBV18 and TRBJ1-4, with 7 bases aligning to TRBD1. Germline V CDR1 and CDR2: KGHSH, LQKENI. The CDR3 has 14 amino acids. V lost 0 bases, J lost 8 bases, and 3 bases stayed unmatched. Here the CDR3 reads CASSPPGGSEKLFF. CDR3 nucleotides: TGTGCCAGCTCACCACCAGGGGGCTCAGAAAAACTGTTTTTT.

This chain connects TRBV28 to TRBJ2-7; a possible D gene is TRBD1 (6 bases). Looked up from germline, CDR1 is MDHEN and CDR2 is SYDVKM. Between the trimmed V and J ends, which lost 5 bases and 5 bases, there was a span of 16 bases. The CDR3 runs to 14 residues. The CDR3 DNA follows: TGTGCCAGCAGTCCCTATACAGGGATCGACGAGCAGTACTTC. The encoded protein is CASSPYTGIDEQYF.

The rearrangement joins TRBV30 to TRBJ1-6; D uncertain. V was shortened by 2 bases and J by 8 bases, with 10 bases between the two germline ends. The CDR3 is 13 residues long. Germline lookup yields CDR1 GTSNPN and CDR2 SVGIG (reference sequence). This CDR3 is CAWSPHRDSPLHF. CDR3 DNA sequence: TGTGCCTGGAGTCCTCACAGAGATTCACCCCTCCACTTT.

CDR3 loop: CAWIGTGRANYGYTF. The CDR3 region has the DNA TGTGCCTGGATTGGGACGGGGAGAGCTAACTATGGCTACACCTTC. The V gene is TRBV30, the J gene TRBJ1-2; the D gene is possibly TRBD1 (5 bases). Between the trimmed V and J ends, which lost 4 bases and 0 bases, there was a span of 15 bases. Germline CDR1 GTSNPN, CDR2 SVGIG (reference sequence). This CDR3 spans 15 amino acids.

For this clone: Additional DNA sequences in this sample encode the identical CDR3. The chain has TRBV29-1 and TRBJ2-7; D possibly corresponds to TRBD2 (6 bases). Trimming stripped 7 bases from V and 1 base from J, with 11 bases between. Germline V lookup: CDR1 SQVTM, CDR2 ANQGSEA. CDR3 length: 12 amino acids. This CDR3 is CSALGGSYEQYF. In DNA form, the CDR3 reads TGCAGCGCCCTGGGGGGTTCCTACGAGCAGTACTTC.